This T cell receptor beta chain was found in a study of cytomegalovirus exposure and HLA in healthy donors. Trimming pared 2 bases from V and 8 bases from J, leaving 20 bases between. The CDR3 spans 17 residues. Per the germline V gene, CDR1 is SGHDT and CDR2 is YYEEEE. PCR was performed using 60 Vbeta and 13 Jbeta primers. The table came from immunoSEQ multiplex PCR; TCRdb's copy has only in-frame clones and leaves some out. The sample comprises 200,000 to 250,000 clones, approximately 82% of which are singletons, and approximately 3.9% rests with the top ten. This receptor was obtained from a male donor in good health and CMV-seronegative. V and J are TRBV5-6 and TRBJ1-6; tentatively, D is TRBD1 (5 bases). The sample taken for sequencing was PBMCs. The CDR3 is CASSFGFGSGRYSPLHF. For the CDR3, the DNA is TGTGCCAGCAGCTTCGGATTCGGGTCAGGGCGGTATTCACCCCTCCACTTT.